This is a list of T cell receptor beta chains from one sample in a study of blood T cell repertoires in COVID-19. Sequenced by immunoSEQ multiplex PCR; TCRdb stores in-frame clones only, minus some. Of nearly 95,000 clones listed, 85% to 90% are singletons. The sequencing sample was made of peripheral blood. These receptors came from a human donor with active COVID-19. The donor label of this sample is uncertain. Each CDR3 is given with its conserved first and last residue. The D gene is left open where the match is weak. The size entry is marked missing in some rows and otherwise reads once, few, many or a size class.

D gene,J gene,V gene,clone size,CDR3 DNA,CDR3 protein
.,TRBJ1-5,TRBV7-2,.,TGTGCCAGCGCACGGGGGAATAGCAATCAGCCCCAGCATTTT,CASARGNSNQPQHF
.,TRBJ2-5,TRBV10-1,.,TGCGCCAGCAGTGAGGAGGGTTTGGGAGAGACCCAGTACTTC,CASSEEGLGETQYF
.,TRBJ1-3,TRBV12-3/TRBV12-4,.,TGTGCCAGCAGTCGAGCTGGAAACACCATATATTTT,CASSRAGNTIYF
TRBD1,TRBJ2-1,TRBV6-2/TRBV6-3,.,TGTGCCAGCAGTTACAGGGGGCGCGTCTACAATGAGCAGTTCTTC,CASSYRGRVYNEQFF
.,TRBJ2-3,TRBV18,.,TGTGCCAGCTCACCGTTAGGGGTCCGCACAGATACGCAGTATTTT,CASSPLGVRTDTQYF
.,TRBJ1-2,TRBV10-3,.,TGTGCCATCAGTGAGACCCTGACAAGTGGCTACACCTTC,CAISETLTSGYTF
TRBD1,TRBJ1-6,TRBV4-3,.,TGCGCCAGCAGCCATGAAAGTGGGACAGGGTCTAATTCACCCCTCCACTTT,CASSHESGTGSNSPLHF
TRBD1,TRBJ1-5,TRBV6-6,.,TGTGCCAGCAGTTACTCCATACGACAGGGGTGGCCCCAGCATTTT,CASSYSIRQGWPQHF
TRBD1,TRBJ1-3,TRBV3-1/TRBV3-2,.,TGTGCCAGCAGCCACAACAGGGGATCTGGAAACACCATATATTTT,CASSHNRGSGNTIYF
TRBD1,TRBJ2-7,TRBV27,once,TGTGCCAGCAGCCGGACAGGGGGCGTTTTGGGGTACGAGCAGTACTTC,CASSRTGGVLGYEQYF
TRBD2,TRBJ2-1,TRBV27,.,TGTGCCAGCAGTTGGACTAGCGACAATGAGCAGTTCTTC,CASSWTSDNEQFF
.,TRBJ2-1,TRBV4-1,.,TGCGCCAGCAGCCAGGAAATAACAGGGACCTACAATGAGCAGTTCTTC,CASSQEITGTYNEQFF
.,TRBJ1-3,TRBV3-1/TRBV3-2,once,TGTGCCAGCAGCCGTGGGACATCCATTTCTGGAAACACCATATATTTT,CASSRGTSISGNTIYF
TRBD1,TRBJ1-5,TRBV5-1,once,TGCGCCAGCAGCTTGGACAGGGGGGCGAATCAGCCCCAGCATTTT,CASSLDRGANQPQHF
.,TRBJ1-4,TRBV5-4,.,TGTGCCAGCAGCTTGTGGGCGCATGAAAAACTGTTTTTT,CASSLWAHEKLFF
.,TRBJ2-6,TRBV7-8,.,TGTGCCAGCAGCTCTCCAGGGTCTGGGGCCAACGTCCTGACTTTC,CASSSPGSGANVLTF
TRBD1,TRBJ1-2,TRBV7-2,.,TGTGCCAGCAGACCCAAGACAGGGAGCTATGGCTACACCTTC,CASRPKTGSYGYTF